This T cell receptor beta chain originates from a study of T cell repertoires in cytomegalovirus infection. Study in general: Use of recently identified HLA-C-restricted and well-studied HLA-B-restricted CMV epitopes was part of the study. Whole-study findings and limits: The cumulative frequency of public TCR beta families distinguished individuals who carried CMV together with the relevant HLA. Clonotype analysis showed dominance of the ex vivo response by HLA-C-restricted CMV-specific TCR beta clonotypes.

Details on this clonotype: What it recognizes is unknown.

TCRdb ran MiXCR on the reads and lists one entry per CDR3 protein. The sample includes 650,000 to 900,000 distinct CDR3 sequences, just under 30% of them seen just once. Germline trimming cut 5 bases from V and 3 bases from J; bases unmatched to any gene: 8. Germline CDR1 MNHEY, CDR2 SMNVEV (reference sequence). The CDR3 is made up of 16 amino acids. This receptor was identified in a human donor in good health (CMV status not recorded). Some clones in this sample may be carry-over from other donors' samples. The chain combines TRBV27 with TRBJ1-4; 8 bases match TRBD1. The input for sequencing was cultured CD8+ T cells from PBMCs, taken from culture after CMV antigen stimulation. The CDR3 reads CASSLDRDTSNEKLFF. Here the CDR3 DNA reads TGTGCCAGCAGTCTGGACAGGGATACCTCTAATGAAAAACTGTTTTTT.